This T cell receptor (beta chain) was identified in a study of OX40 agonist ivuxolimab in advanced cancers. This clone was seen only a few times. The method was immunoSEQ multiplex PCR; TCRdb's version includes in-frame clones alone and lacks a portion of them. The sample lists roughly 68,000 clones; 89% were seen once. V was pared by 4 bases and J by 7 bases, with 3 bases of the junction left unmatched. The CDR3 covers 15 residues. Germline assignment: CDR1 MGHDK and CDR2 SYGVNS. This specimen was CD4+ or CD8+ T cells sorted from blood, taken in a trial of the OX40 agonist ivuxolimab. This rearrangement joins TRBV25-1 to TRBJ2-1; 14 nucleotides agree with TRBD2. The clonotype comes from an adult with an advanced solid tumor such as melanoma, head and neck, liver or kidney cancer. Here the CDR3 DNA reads TGTGCCAGCAGTGCCGGGACTAGCGGGAGAAATGAGCAGTTCTTC. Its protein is CASSAGTSGRNEQFF.